Listed below are T cell receptor beta chains from one sample, sequenced in a study of blood T cell repertoires in COVID-19. Profiled with immunoSEQ multiplex PCR; TCRdb holds only in-frame clones, not every one. The table lists about 150,000 clones, about 79% of them singletons, with approximately 30% in the top ten. Specimen: peripheral blood. The origin of the receptors is a woman in her sixties or seventies with acute or convalescent COVID-19. Both conserved end residues are part of each CDR3. A D gene is named only where the DNA matches it firmly. Where a row states a size, it is once, few, many or the class of an expanded clone; other rows omit it.

j_gene	abundance	d_gene	v_gene	CDR3nt	CDR3aa
TRBJ2-2	.	.	TRBV30	TGTGCCTGGAGAGGGGGGGTTCAGTCCGGGGAGCTGTTTTTT	CAWRGGVQSGELFF
TRBJ1-2	.	.	TRBV14	TGTGCCAGCAGCCAAGGTCAGAACTATGGCTACACCTTC	CASSQGQNYGYTF
TRBJ1-5	.	.	TRBV3-1/TRBV3-2	TGTGCCAGCAGCCAAGGGGCCAGGGGTGGCAATCAGCCCCAGCATTTT	CASSQGARGGNQPQHF
TRBJ1-1	.	.	TRBV27	TGTGCCAGCAGTTTCGCGCGGACTGCGGTGACTGAAGCTTTCTTT	CASSFARTAVTEAFF
TRBJ2-5	.	.	TRBV5-4	TGTGCCAGCAGCTTGCTGTACGGGGGCCAAGAGACCCAGTACTTC	CASSLLYGGQETQYF
TRBJ1-4	.	.	TRBV2	TGTGCCAGCAGTGACAGGGGATCATCTAATGAAAAACTGTTTTTT	CASSDRGSSNEKLFF
TRBJ2-4	once	TRBD2	TRBV3-1/TRBV3-2	TGTGCCAGCAGCCAAGATTTTCGCAGCGGGGGAAAATTAGCCAAAAACATTCAGTACTTC	CASSQDFRSGGKLAKNIQYF
TRBJ1-1	.	.	TRBV7-3	TGTGCCAGCAGCTTAATGGGGGACATGAGGGAAGCTTTCTTT	CASSLMGDMREAFF
TRBJ2-5	.	.	TRBV11-2	TGTGCCAGCAGCCGGGAGGAGACCCAGTACTTC	CASSREETQYF
TRBJ1-5	.	TRBD1	TRBV4-1	TGCGCCAGCAGCCAAGATGGGACAGGGGTTGTGCAGCCCCAGCATTTT	CASSQDGTGVVQPQHF
TRBJ1-2	.	.	TRBV6-5	TGTGCCAGCAGTCGAGGACAGAACTATGGCTACACCTTC	CASSRGQNYGYTF
TRBJ1-5	.	.	TRBV12-5	TGTGCTAGTGGTTTGGTCGAGGGGGTTAGCAATCAGCCCCAGCATTTT	CASGLVEGVSNQPQHF
TRBJ1-2	.	.	TRBV28	TGTGCCAGCAGAGGTTCGGAGGGTAGGTCTGGCTACACCTTC	CASRGSEGRSGYTF
TRBJ1-5	.	TRBD1	TRBV19	TGTGCCAGTCAGGGGGGTCCGCACAATCAGCCCCAGCATTTT	CASQGGPHNQPQHF
TRBJ1-2	.	.	TRBV7-9	TGTGCCAGCAGCTTCGGACAGTGGGGTGGCTACACCTTC	CASSFGQWGGYTF
TRBJ1-5	few	TRBD1	TRBV12-3/TRBV12-4	TGTGCCAGCACCACCAGGGGGCAGCCCCAGCATTTT	CASTTRGQPQHF